The T cell receptor (beta chain) described here comes from a study of beta chain features in type 1 diabetes (dated 2018 in TCRdb). Study-level background: Mean age, gender distribution, total cell number and subset yield were not different between patients and healthy donors. The study compared TCRB repertoires of sorted circulating CD4+ T cell subsets between recently diagnosed type 1 diabetes patients and matched healthy donors. Whereas all 30 or so donors provided naive and central memory subsets, regulatory and stem cell-like memory subsets were isolated from just 8 patients and roughly eight healthy donors. A total of approximately 100,000,000 sorted cells were examined across all samples, and the number of cells per subset was strongly correlated with RNA yield. The full study reports these points: Because small numbers of individuals were included in the HLA sub-analyses, any influence of HLA type on TCRB rearrangement was left unresolved. Patients with type 1 diabetes made fewer insertions and deleted more nucleotides at VDJ recombination sites, implying thymic rearrangement abnormalities. Because cDNA was sequenced instead of genomic DNA, highly expressing activated cells could be over-represented, though the groups showed no difference in activation or CD3 levels. In all four CD4+ subsets, TCRB CDR3 length was moderately but significantly shorter in type 1 diabetes patients. PCR might favor shorter templates, but patient and control samples were amplified and corrected together, so any skew would affect both groups equally. Naive, central memory and regulatory TCRB repertoires appeared to be more similar among patients than among healthy donors.

The entire amount of isolated RNA was reverse transcribed using the High Capacity cDNA Reverse Transcription Kit, so the sequenced TCRB transcripts were expressed ones. Naive, central memory and regulatory T cell samples underwent deep immunoSEQ sequencing, averaging approximately 3.5 million total reads per sample. Sorted cells were lysed in RLT buffer, and RNA was extracted using DNase-treated RNeasy Micro or Mini kits according to cell number. To prevent cross-contamination, every cell subset was processed on its own, while patient and healthy donor samples were processed together. The immunoSEQ multiplex PCR was used to amplify TCRB sequences from cDNA, yielding 87-bp fragments that span the CDR3 region. Sequencing of the amplicons was done on the Illumina HiSeq platform. Per the source publication's procedure: PCR bias was corrected computationally using synthetic template baselines, and reads within Hamming distance 2 were collapsed, with unmergeable singletons discarded. Reads were aligned against IMGT so that V, D and J genes, CDR3 length and insertions or deletions at six rearrangement sites could be assigned. Clonotype counts were normalized to sorted cell number within each subset before computing true diversity and Gini coefficients with the tcR R package. Repertoire sharing was quantified using the overlap coefficient calculated on TCRB nucleotide sequences. Out-of-frame TCRB sequences from naive cells were analyzed as a proxy for the pre-selection repertoire. In its TCRdb copy, this immuneACCESS table keeps in-frame sequences only and misses some clones. Where compared with another copy, unresolved V genes explain less than half of these, and the others have no known cause. The V and J calls and clone size were taken over from that table, and D and trimming were inferred from the DNA. In this sample the table shows around 260,000 clones, about a fifth of which occur a single time. Together, the top ten hold about 0.027% of the sample.

Comment on this clone: Its recognized antigen is unknown. No clone much larger than this one lies a single base away; base qualities are absent.

Taken from the germline V gene (reference sequence), the CDR1 and CDR2 loops are MNHNY and SVGAGI. The CDR3, cysteine through phenylalanine, is 13 amino acids long. Only CDR3 DNA remains: 39 bases, in frame from the first base. Relative to germline, V is 8 bases shorter and J is 0 bases shorter, with 8 bases between their ends. From each donor, a single peripheral blood sample of about 100 mL on average was drawn into heparinised tubes. A BD FACSAria II was used to sort naive, central memory, regulatory and stem cell-like memory CD4+ T cells with a panel that included CD45RO, CCR7, CD25, CD127, CD95 and CD27. All sorted populations exceeded 98% purity. PBMCs were isolated immediately by Lymphoprep density gradient centrifugation and stained directly without culture. Samples were stained and sorted in pairs, with one healthy donor and one patient per experiment, so that batch effects were minimized.

This chain joins TRBV6-6 to TRBJ1-5, with no confidently assigned D gene. Sequenced input: naive CD4+ T cells from blood. The cell subset or site label on this specimen signifies: true naive CD4+ T cells. The sequence was obtained from a woman aged 40 to 50 with type 1 diabetes. The DNA is as follows: TGTGCCAGCCAGGAAGATAGCAATCAGCCCCAGCATTTT. Its protein product is CASQEDSNQPQHF.